The entry below gives a single TCR beta chain sequence along with its context. Primers: 60 Vbeta forward and 13 Jbeta reverse. Using immunoSEQ multiplex PCR, the repertoire was profiled, and TCRdb retains in-frame clones only, with some absent. This sample carries about 50,000 clones, about 78% of them seen once, and the ten largest clones take 7% to 10%. This sample was taken from a study of cytomegalovirus exposure and HLA in healthy donors. V lost 0 bases and J lost 2, with 5 bases in between. This CDR3 spans 13 amino acids. In germline, CDR1 is SGHRS, CDR2 YFSETQ. The chain joins TRBV5-1 to TRBJ1-2; D is unresolved. The sequencing sample was made of PBMCs. The sequence was collected from a young man in good health and CMV-seropositive. The CDR3 nucleotides are TGCGCCAGCAGCTTGGGGGCCAACTATGGCTACACCTTC. Translating it yields CASSLGANYGYTF.